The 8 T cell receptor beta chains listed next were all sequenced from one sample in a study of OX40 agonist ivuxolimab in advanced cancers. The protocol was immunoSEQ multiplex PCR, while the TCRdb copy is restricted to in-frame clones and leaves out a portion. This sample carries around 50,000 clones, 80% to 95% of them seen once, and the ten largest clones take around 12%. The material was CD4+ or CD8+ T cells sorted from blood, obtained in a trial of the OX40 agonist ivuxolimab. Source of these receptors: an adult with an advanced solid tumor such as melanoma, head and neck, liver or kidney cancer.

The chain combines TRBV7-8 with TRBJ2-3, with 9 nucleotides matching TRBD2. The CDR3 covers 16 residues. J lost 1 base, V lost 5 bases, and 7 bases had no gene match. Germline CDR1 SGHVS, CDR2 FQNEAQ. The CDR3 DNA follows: TGTGCCAGCAGCGTCGAGCGGGGGGCGGGCACAGATACGCAGTATTTT. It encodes CASSVERGAGTDTQYF.

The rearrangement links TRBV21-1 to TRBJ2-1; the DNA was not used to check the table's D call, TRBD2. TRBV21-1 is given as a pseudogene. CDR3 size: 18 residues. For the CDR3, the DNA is TGTGCCAGCAGCAAAAGGGGACTAGCGGGAGGGCCCCACAATGAGCAGTTCTTC. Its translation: CASSKRGLAGGPHNEQFF.

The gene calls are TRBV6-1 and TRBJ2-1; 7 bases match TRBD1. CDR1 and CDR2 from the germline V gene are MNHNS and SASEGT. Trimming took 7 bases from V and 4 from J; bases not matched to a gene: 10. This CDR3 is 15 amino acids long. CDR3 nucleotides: TGTGCCAGCACTCCCGGGACAGTAAGTTACAATGAGCAGTTCTTC. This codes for CASTPGTVSYNEQFF.

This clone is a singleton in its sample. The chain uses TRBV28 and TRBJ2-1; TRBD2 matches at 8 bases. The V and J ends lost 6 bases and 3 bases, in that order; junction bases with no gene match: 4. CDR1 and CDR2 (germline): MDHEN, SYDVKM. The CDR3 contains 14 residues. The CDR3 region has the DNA TGTGCCAGCAGCACTAGCGGATACTACAATGAGCAGTTCTTC. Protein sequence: CASSTSGYYNEQFF.

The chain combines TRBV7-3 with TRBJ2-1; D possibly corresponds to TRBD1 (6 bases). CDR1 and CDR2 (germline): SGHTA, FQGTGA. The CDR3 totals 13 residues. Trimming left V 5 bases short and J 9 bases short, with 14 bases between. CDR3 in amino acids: CASSTTPRGEQFF. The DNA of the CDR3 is TGTGCCAGCAGCACGACCCCCAGGGGTGAGCAGTTCTTC. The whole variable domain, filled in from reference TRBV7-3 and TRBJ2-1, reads GAGVSQTPSNKVTEKGKYVELRCDPISGHTALYWYRQSLGQGPEFLIYFQGTGAADDSGLPNDRFFAVRPEGSVSTLKIQRTERGDSAVYLCASSTTPRGEQFFGPGTRLTVL.

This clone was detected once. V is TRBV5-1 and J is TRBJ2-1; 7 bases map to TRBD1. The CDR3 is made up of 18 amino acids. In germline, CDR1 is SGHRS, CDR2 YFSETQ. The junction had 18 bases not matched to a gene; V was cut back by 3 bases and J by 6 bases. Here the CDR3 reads CASSSKRRDRQRGNEQFF. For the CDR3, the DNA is TGCGCCAGCAGCTCAAAGCGTCGGGACAGACAAAGGGGCAATGAGCAGTTCTTC.

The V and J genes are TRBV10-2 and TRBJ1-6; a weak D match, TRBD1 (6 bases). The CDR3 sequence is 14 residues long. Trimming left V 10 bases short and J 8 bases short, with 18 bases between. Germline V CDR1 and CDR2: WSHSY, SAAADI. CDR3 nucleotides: TGCGCCACCGGGACACCTCATCGGGATTCACCCCTCCACTTT. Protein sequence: CATGTPHRDSPLHF.

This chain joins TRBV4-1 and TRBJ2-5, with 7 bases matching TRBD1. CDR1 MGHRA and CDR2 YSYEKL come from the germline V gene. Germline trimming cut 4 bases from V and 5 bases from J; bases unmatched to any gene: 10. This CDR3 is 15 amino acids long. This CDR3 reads CASSRSRDRGETQYF. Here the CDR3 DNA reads TGCGCCAGCAGCCGTTCCCGGGACAGAGGGGAGACCCAGTACTTC.